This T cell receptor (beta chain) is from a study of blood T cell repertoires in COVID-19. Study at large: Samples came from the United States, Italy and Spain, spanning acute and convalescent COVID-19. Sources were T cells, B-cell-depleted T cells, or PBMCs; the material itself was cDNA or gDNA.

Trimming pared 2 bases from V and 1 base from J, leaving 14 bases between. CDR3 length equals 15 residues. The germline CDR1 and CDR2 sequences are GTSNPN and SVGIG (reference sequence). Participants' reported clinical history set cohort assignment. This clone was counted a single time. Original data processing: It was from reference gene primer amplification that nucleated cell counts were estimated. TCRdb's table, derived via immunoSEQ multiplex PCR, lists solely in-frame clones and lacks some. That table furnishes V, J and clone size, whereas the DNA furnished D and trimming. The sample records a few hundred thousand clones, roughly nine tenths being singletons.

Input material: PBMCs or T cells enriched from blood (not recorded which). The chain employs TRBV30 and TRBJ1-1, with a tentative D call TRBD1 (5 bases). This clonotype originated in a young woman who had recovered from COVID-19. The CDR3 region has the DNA TGTGCCTGGAGTTTCACAGCAACAGGGAACACTGAAGCTTTCTTT. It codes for CAWSFTATGNTEAFF.